The source of this T cell receptor (beta chain) is a study of T cells after yellow fever vaccination. Study-level results: A faster peak, day 5 versus 15, was reached by the weaker secondary response. FACS-sorted repertoires could harbor abundant contaminating bulk-population clonotypes. Across the CD4 and CD8 compartments, a small share of clonotypes was present in both.

Notes on this clonotype: Its matching antigen is unknown.

The CDR3 is made up of 13 amino acids. The V gene lost 6 bases and the J gene lost 2 bases, with 10 bases spanning the gap. The germline V gene encodes CDR1 MNHEY and CDR2 SMNVEV (reference sequence). Using its own MiXCR run on the 5' RACE reads, TCRdb lists one record per CDR3 protein. Among hundreds of thousands of distinct CDR3 sequences listed, around 16% were seen once. The TCR originated in a man between 18 and 35 years old who received the YFV17D yellow fever vaccine. The specimen comprised PBMCs, sampled 4 to 6 days after the first yellow fever vaccination. The chain carries TRBV27 and TRBJ2-5, with D unresolved. CDR3 DNA: TGTGCCAGCAGCCGGTGGTTACAAGAGACCCAGTACTTC. Translating it yields CASSRWLQETQYF.